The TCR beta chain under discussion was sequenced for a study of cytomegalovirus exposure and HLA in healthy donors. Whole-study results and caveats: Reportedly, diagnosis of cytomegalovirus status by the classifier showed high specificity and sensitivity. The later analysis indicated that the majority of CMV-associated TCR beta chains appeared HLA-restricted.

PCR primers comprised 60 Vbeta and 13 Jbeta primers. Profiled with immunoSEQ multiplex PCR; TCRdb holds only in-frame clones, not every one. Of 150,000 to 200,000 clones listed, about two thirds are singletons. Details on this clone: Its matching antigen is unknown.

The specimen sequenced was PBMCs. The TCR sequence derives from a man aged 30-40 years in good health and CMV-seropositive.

The CDR3 nucleotides are TGTGCCATCCCACACCGGGACAGCGACCAGCCGGCTGAAAAACTGTTTTTT. This codes for CAIPHRDSDQPAEKLFF. V is TRBV2 and J is TRBJ1-4; 7 bases fit TRBD1. The CDR3 consists of 17 residues. Germline-derived CDR1 and CDR2 are SNHLY and FYNNEI. The trim removed 10 bases at V and 7 bases at J, leaving 21 bases unmatched.